This TCR beta chain was observed in a study of T cell responses to AZD1222 COVID-19 vaccine. Study-level points and caveats: Spike-specific TCR depth and breadth grew after two AZD1222 doses.

As regards this clone: Antigen specificity is unknown.

There are 15 residues in the CDR3. V shed 2 bases and J 7 bases; nucleotides not matched to a gene: 6. Germline-derived CDR1 and CDR2 are GTSNPN and SVGIG (reference sequence). Some clones are missing from TCRdb's copy, which holds only in-frame ones; the method was immunoSEQ multiplex PCR. The table records some 80,000 clones, about 74% of them present only once. V usage is TRBV30 and J usage is TRBJ2-1, with 12 bases identical to TRBD2. This specimen was peripheral blood, taken 28 days after the second dose of the MenACWY control vaccine. This clonotype originated in an adult who received the MenACWY meningococcal vaccine as a control. This CDR3 is CAWSMGLAGKNEQFF. CDR3 coding DNA: TGTGCCTGGAGTATGGGACTAGCGGGTAAAAATGAGCAGTTCTTC.